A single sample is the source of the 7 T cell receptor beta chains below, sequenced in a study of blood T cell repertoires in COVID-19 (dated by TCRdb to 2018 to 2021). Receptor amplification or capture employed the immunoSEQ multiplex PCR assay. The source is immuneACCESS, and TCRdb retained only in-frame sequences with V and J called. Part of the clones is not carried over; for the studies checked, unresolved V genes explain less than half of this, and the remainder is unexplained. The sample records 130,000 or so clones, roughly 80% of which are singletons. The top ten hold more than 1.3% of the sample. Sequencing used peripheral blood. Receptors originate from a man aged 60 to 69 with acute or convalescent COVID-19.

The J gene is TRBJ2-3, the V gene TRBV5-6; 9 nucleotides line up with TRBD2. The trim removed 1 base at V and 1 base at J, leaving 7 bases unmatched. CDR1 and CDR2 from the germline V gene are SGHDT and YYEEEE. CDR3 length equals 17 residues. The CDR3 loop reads CASSLQFASGGTDTQYF. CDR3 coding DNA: TGTGCCAGCAGCTTGCAATTCGCTAGCGGGGGCACAGATACGCAGTATTTT.

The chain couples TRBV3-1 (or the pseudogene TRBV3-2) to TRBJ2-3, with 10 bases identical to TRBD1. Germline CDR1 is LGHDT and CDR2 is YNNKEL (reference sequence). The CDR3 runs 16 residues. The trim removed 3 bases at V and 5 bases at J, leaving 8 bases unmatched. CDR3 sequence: CASSHSDRGVGDTQYF. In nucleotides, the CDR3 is TGTGCCAGCAGCCATTCGGACAGGGGGGTTGGAGATACGCAGTATTTT.

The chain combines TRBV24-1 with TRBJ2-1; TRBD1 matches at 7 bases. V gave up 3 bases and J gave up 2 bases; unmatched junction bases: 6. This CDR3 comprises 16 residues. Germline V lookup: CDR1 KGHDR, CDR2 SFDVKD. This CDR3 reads CATSDPRQGAYNEQFF. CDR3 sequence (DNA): TGTGCCACCAGTGATCCTCGACAGGGTGCCTACAATGAGCAGTTCTTC.

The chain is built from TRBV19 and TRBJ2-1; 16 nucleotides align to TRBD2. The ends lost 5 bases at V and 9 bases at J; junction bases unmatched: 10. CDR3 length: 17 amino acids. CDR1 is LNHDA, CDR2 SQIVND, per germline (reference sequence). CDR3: CASSHPGLAGGPGEQFF. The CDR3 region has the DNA TGTGCCAGTAGTCATCCGGGACTAGCGGGGGGGCCTGGTGAGCAGTTCTTC.

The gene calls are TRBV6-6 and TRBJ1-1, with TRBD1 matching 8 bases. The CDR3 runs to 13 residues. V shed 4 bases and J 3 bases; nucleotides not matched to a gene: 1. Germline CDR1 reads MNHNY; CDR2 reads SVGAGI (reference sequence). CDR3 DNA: TGTGCCAGCAGTTCGACAGGGGACACTGAAGCTTTCTTT. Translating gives CASSSTGDTEAFF.

CDR3 nucleotides: TGTGCCAGCAGCTTAGACAGGGTTAACTATGGCTACACCTTC. This codes for CASSLDRVNYGYTF. This chain links TRBV11-2 with TRBJ1-2, with D perhaps TRBD1 (5 bases). V lost 0 bases and J lost 1, with 6 bases in between. The CDR3 loop spans 14 amino acids. Germline CDR1 reads SGHAT; CDR2 reads FQNNGV.

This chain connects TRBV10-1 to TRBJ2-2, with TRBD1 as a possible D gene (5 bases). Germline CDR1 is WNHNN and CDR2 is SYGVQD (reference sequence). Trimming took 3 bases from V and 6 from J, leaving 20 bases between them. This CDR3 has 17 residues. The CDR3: CASSEGAGVRRAGELFF. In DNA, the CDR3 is TGCGCCAGCAGTGAAGGGGCAGGCGTTAGAAGGGCCGGGGAGCTGTTTTTT.